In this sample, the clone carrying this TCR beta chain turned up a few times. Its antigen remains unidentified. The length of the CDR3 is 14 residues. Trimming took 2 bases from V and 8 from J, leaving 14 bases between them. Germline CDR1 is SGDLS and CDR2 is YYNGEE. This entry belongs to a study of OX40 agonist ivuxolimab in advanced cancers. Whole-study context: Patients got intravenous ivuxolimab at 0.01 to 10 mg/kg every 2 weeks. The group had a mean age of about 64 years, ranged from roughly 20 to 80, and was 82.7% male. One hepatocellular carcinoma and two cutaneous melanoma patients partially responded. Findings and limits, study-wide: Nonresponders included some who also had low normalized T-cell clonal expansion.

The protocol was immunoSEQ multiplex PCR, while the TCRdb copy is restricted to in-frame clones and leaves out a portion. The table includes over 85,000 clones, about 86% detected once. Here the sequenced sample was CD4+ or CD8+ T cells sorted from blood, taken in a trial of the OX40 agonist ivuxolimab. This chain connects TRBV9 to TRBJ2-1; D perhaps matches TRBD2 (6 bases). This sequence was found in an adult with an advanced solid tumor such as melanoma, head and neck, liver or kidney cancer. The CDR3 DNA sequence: TGTGCCAGCAGCGTGGGAACGGGGGTTGATGAGCAGTTCTTC. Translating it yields CASSVGTGVDEQFF.